Shown below are 29 T cell receptor beta chains from a single sample sequenced in a study of T-cell memory formation after mild COVID-19. One entry per CDR3 protein, called by TCRdb with MiXCR from the 5' RACE reads. The sample yields about 190,000 distinct CDR3 sequences, about 16% seen once. The sample was PBMCs or a T cell subset sorted from them (not recorded which). The receptors here all came from an adult woman who had mild COVID-19 (a few samples of this study predate the infection). Cell type and time point are not known.

This clonotype has only a few counts. The chain is built from TRBV6-5 and TRBJ2-3; tentative D call: TRBD1 (6 bases). CDR1 and CDR2 from the germline V gene are MNHEY and SVGAGI. The CDR3 has 15 amino acids. Trimming removed 2 bases at V and 8 bases at J, with 17 bases between. CDR3 region: CASSYGGPLLGTQYF. Here the CDR3 DNA reads TGTGCCAGCAGTTACGGGGGCCCCCTCCTCGGTACGCAGTATTTT.

A few counts support this clonotype. The V and J genes are TRBV28 and TRBJ1-5; 10 nucleotides match TRBD1. Germline CDR1 is MDHEN and CDR2 is SYDVKM. The CDR3 consists of 17 residues. The J segment lost 7 bases and the V segment lost 8 bases, leaving 17 bases of the junction unmatched. The CDR3 DNA reads TGTGCCAGCCCTCCGGGACAGGGGACCAAGGAGATGCAGCCCCAGCATTTT. Its translation is CASPPGQGTKEMQPQHF.

This clonotype was seen at least ten times. V and J are TRBV6-1 and TRBJ2-4, with TRBD2 as a possible D gene (6 bases). CDR3 length: 15 amino acids. The ends were cut back, 0 bases at V and 4 bases at J, with 10 bases in the middle. Germline CDR1 and CDR2: MNHNS and SASEGT. The CDR3 region has the DNA TGTGCCAGCAGTGAAGCGCAGGGACTGAAAAACATTCAGTACTTC. Translating it yields CASSEAQGLKNIQYF.

The rearrangement uses TRBV15 and TRBJ2-5, with D maybe TRBD1 (6 bases). From germline, CDR1 is LNHNV and CDR2 YYDKDF (reference sequence). The CDR3 has 14 residues. Deletions cut 1 base from V and 2 bases from J, with 8 bases between. The CDR3 sequence: CATSRGTVQETQYF. DNA for the CDR3: TGTGCCACCAGCAGAGGGACAGTACAAGAGACCCAGTACTTC.

This chain connects TRBV12-3 or TRBV12-4 to TRBJ2-5; D uncertain. Trimming stripped 5 bases from V and 5 bases from J, with 9 bases between. This CDR3 spans 12 amino acids. As DNA, the CDR3 is TGTGCCAGCAGTCGGAGAGCGGAGACCCAGTACTTC. This codes for CASSRRAETQYF.

V is TRBV10-3 and J is TRBJ2-1; possible D gene TRBD2, 6 bases. CDR1 ENHRY and CDR2 SYGVKD come from the germline V gene. The CDR3 is 15 amino acids. Trimming left V 5 bases short and J 1 base short, with 12 bases between. CDR3 residues: CAISTGTLSYNEQFF. In nucleotides, the CDR3 is TGTGCCATCAGTACCGGGACTCTATCCTACAATGAGCAGTTCTTC.

The V and J genes are TRBV6-1 and TRBJ1-5; unclear D gene. The germline gives CDR1 MNHNS, CDR2 SASEGT. Between the trimmed V and J ends, which lost 4 bases and 1 base, there was a span of 14 bases. The length of the CDR3 is 16 residues. The CDR3 DNA reads as TGTGCCAGCAGTGTGAGACAATTCCTAAGCAATCAGCCCCAGCATTTT. Amino acids: CASSVRQFLSNQPQHF.

V gene TRBV5-1 combines with J gene TRBJ2-5, with D unresolved. Germline CDR1 reads SGHRS; CDR2 reads YFSETQ. This CDR3 contains 14 residues. V lost 4 bases and J 2 bases, leaving 12 bases between the germline ends. The CDR3 DNA reads as TGCGCCAGCAGCCGGCTTGCCAATCAAGAGACCCAGTACTTC. As protein: CASSRLANQETQYF.

V and J are TRBV6-5 and TRBJ2-1, with D unresolved. Germline V CDR1 and CDR2: MNHEY, SVGAGI. Trimming cost V 0 bases and J 5 bases, with 8 bases left between them. CDR3 length: 14 residues. The CDR3, as DNA: TGTGCCAGCAGTTACTCGGCCAGAGACAATGAGCAGTTCTTC. Amino acids: CASSYSARDNEQFF.

This clonotype has at least ten counts. V is TRBV5-6 and J is TRBJ2-1; TRBD2 is a possible D gene (7 bases). This CDR3 contains 15 residues. Trimming cost V 5 bases and J 4 bases, with 16 bases left between them. Germline values: CDR1 SGHDT, CDR2 YYEEEE. The CDR3: CASSIPGGAYNEQFF. The DNA of the CDR3 is TGTGCCAGCAGTATCCCGGGGGGCGCTTACAATGAGCAGTTCTTC.

V gene TRBV20-1 combines with J gene TRBJ1-3; D unclear. CDR3 size: 16 residues. Trimming removed 6 bases at V and 0 bases at J, with 18 bases between. CDR1 is DFQATT and CDR2 is SNEGSKA in the germline V gene (reference sequence). In DNA, the CDR3 is TGCAGTGCCCTCAAAACGTGGACGGTCTCTGGAAACACCATATATTTT. Residues: CSALKTWTVSGNTIYF.

This clonotype was recorded a few times. The rearrangement joins TRBV15 to TRBJ2-2; D gene unclear. Trimming removed 0 bases at V and 7 bases at J, with 12 bases between. The CDR3 contains 15 residues. Germline-derived CDR1 and CDR2 are LNHNV and YYDKDF (reference sequence). This CDR3 reads CATSRDRIGRGELFF. The CDR3 bases are TGTGCCACCAGCAGAGATCGGATCGGTCGCGGGGAGCTGTTTTTT.

Only a few counts were recorded for this clonotype. The rearrangement links TRBV7-9 to TRBJ1-2; the D gene is possibly TRBD1 (5 bases). V shed 5 bases and J shed 4 bases, with 17 bases lying between them. This CDR3 is 15 amino acids long. Germline loops: CDR1 SEHNR, CDR2 FQNEAQ (reference sequence). The chain's CDR3 is CASSPSATGGYGYTF. In DNA, the CDR3 is TGTGCCAGCAGCCCCTCGGCTACCGGGGGCTATGGCTACACCTTC.

This clonotype was seen a few times. This chain connects TRBV12-3 or TRBV12-4 to TRBJ2-7; no firm D call. The CDR3 sequence is 12 residues long. V was shortened by 5 bases and J by 4 bases, with 9 bases between the two germline ends. The CDR3 bases are TGTGCCAGCAGTCAAATGGGTTACGAGCAGTACTTC. It specifies CASSQMGYEQYF.

The table lists this clonotype with a few counts. This chain uses TRBV5-1 with TRBJ2-3; TRBD2 is a possible D gene (7 bases). From germline, CDR1 is SGHRS and CDR2 YFSETQ. CDR3 size: 17 residues. The germline V and J ends were trimmed by 2 bases and 3 bases, with 19 bases remaining between them. The CDR3 loop reads CASSFSPSGGLTDTQYF. The CDR3 coding sequence is TGCGCCAGCAGCTTCAGCCCTTCGGGGGGCCTTACAGATACGCAGTATTTT.

This chain links TRBV6-5 with TRBJ2-1, with 14 bases that match TRBD2. Trimming at V came to 5 bases and at J to 8 bases, leaving 5 bases not matched to a gene. From germline, CDR1 is MNHEY and CDR2 SVGAGI. The CDR3 totals 15 residues. CDR3 nucleotide sequence: TGTGCCAGCAGTCAGGGACTAGCGGGAGTCGATGAGCAGTTCTTC. Encoded protein: CASSQGLAGVDEQFF.

This chain joins TRBV4-1 and TRBJ1-4; D remains unclear. The CDR3 loop spans 15 amino acids. V lost 0 bases and J lost 4, with 9 bases in between. Germline V gene sequence: CDR1 MGHRA, CDR2 YSYEKL. CDR3 in amino acids: CASSQDPGVNEKLFF. The DNA of the CDR3 is TGCGCCAGCAGCCAAGATCCAGGAGTTAATGAAAAACTGTTTTTT.

The gene calls are TRBV7-2 and TRBJ1-1, with D maybe TRBD1 (6 bases). Germline-derived CDR1 and CDR2 are SGHTA and FQGNSA. The CDR3 has 14 amino acids. V was cut by 1 base and J by 0 bases, with 6 bases left in between. The CDR3 region is CASSLGQVNTEAFF. The CDR3 DNA sequence: TGTGCCAGCAGCTTAGGACAGGTGAACACTGAAGCTTTCTTT.

This clonotype was found a few times. V gene TRBV24-1 combines with J gene TRBJ2-3, with 13 bases identical to TRBD2. CDR3 length: 16 residues. V lost 6 bases and J lost 4; bases outside the gene matches: 6. Germline CDR1 and CDR2: KGHDR and SFDVKD. CDR3 DNA sequence: TGTGCCACCAGTCCGAGACTAGCGGGGGGAGCAGATACGCAGTATTTT. It translates to CATSPRLAGGADTQYF.

Only a few counts were recorded for this clonotype. The chain has TRBV4-3 and TRBJ2-7; D remains ambiguous. CDR1 is LGHNA, CDR2 YSLEER, per germline. The CDR3 covers 14 residues. The V gene lost 4 bases and the J gene lost 9 bases, with 19 bases spanning the gap. In DNA form, the CDR3 reads TGCGCCAGCAGCCTGACGGCAGATATTCGTGGGCAGTACTTC. It codes for CASSLTADIRGQYF.

This clonotype was observed a few times. The chain couples TRBV7-2 to TRBJ2-7, with TRBD1 matching over 9 bases. The CDR3 consists of 16 residues. Germline loops: CDR1 SGHTA, CDR2 FQGNSA. Trimming at V came to 5 bases and at J to 0 bases, leaving 8 bases not matched to a gene. The CDR3 sequence is CASSIRQGEHSYEQYF. The CDR3 DNA reads TGTGCCAGCAGCATAAGACAGGGGGAACACTCCTACGAGCAGTACTTC. Full variable domain (missing parts from reference TRBV7-2 and TRBJ2-7): GAGVSQSPSNKVTEKGKDVELRCDPISGHTALYWYRQSLGQGLEFLIYFQGNSAPDKSGLPSDRFSAERTGGSVSTLTIQRTQQEDSAVYLCASSIRQGEHSYEQYFGPGTRLTVT.

This clonotype was detected once. The chain joins TRBV5-4 to TRBJ1-5; no reliable D call. Trimming left V 1 base short and J 4 bases short, with 9 bases between. This CDR3 contains 14 residues. Germline CDR1 is SGHNT and CDR2 is YYREEE (reference sequence). The CDR3 DNA reads TGTGCCAGCAGCTTGTATAATCAGAATCAGCCCCAGCATTTT. Translated, it gives CASSLYNQNQPQHF.

This clonotype was seen a few times. The V gene is TRBV7-3, the J gene TRBJ2-3; 7 bases agree with TRBD2. The CDR3 has 17 residues. With 5 bases clipped from V and 1 base from J, the junction kept 12 bases outside the gene matches. CDR1 is SGHTA and CDR2 is FQGTGA in the germline V gene. CDR3 residues: CASSIPSGVSGTDTQYF. Here the CDR3 DNA reads TGTGCCAGCAGCATACCAAGCGGGGTTAGCGGCACAGATACGCAGTATTTT.

V usage is TRBV3-1 and J usage is TRBJ1-1; D unresolved. This CDR3 is built from 14 residues. Trimming shortened V by 1 base and J by 4 bases, and 10 bases separated the two germline ends. Germline CDR1 reads LGHDT; CDR2 reads YNNKEL (reference sequence). The DNA of the CDR3 is TGTGCCAGCAGCCAAGGCCCGGACGGCACTGAAGCTTTCTTT. Its translation: CASSQGPDGTEAFF. Filled out from reference TRBV3-1 and TRBJ1-1, the complete variable domain reads DTAVSQTPKYLVTQMGNDKSIKCEQNLGHDTMYWYKQDSKKFLKIMFSYNNKELIINETVPNRFSPKSPDKAHLNLHINSLELGDSAVYFCASSQGPDGTEAFFGQGTRLTVV.

There are many counts of this clonotype. This chain connects TRBV7-6 to TRBJ2-7; D ambiguous. V gave up 0 bases and J gave up 0 bases, with 3 bases separating them. CDR1 SGHVS and CDR2 FNYEAQ come from the germline V gene. This CDR3 is 13 amino acids long. Here the CDR3 DNA reads TGTGCCAGCAGCTTAGCCAACTCCTACGAGCAGTACTTC. It codes for CASSLANSYEQYF.

This clonotype appeared a few times. V is TRBV20-1 and J is TRBJ2-1; TRBD2 matches at 9 bases. CDR1 DFQATT and CDR2 SNEGSKA come from the germline V gene (reference sequence). Trimming at V came to 6 bases and at J to 7 bases, leaving 7 bases not matched to a gene. The CDR3 loop spans 13 amino acids. DNA of the CDR3: TGCAGTGCGCAGCGGGAGGTAGTAAATGAGCAGTTCTTC. Its translation is CSAQREVVNEQFF.

V gene TRBV6-5 combines with J gene TRBJ2-7; the match to TRBD2 covers 9 bases. The CDR3 totals 16 residues. V lost 4 bases and J lost 9; bases outside the gene matches: 16. Germline CDR1 MNHEY, CDR2 SVGAGI. CDR3 in DNA: TGTGCCAGCAGTTTCCGCCACGGGACTAGCATGTTAGGGCAGTACTTC. Translating it yields CASSFRHGTSMLGQYF.

The gene calls are TRBV5-1 and TRBJ2-3; TRBD2 matches at 9 bases. J lost 4 bases, V lost 1 base, and 7 bases had no gene match. There are 16 residues in the CDR3. In germline, CDR1 is SGHRS, CDR2 YFSETQ. CDR3 amino acids: CASSLRSGGMADTQYF. Here the CDR3 DNA reads TGCGCCAGCAGCTTGAGGAGCGGGGGGATGGCAGATACGCAGTATTTT.

The chain has TRBV2 and TRBJ2-2; TRBD2 agrees at 10 bases. With V trimmed by 9 bases and J by 4 bases, 5 bases remained unmatched. Germline CDR1 and CDR2: SNHLY and FYNNEI. This CDR3 has 14 residues. The CDR3 DNA reads as TGTGCCAGTTTCGTAGCGGGAGGCACCGGGGAGCTGTTTTTT. It specifies CASFVAGGTGELFF.